This T cell receptor beta chain was captured in a study of early stage breast cancer tumors (dated by TCRdb to the late 2010s). Regarding the research as a whole: Of the 16 invasive breast tumors, eleven to twelve were found to be estrogen receptor-positive, progesterone receptor-positive and HER2-negative. Of the roughly 12 ER+/PR+/HER2- tumors, eight were classified as invasive ductal carcinomas and four as invasive lobular carcinomas. The average read coverage per sample was around 9-fold. Across all samples, more than 2.5 million templates representing around 1 million unique clonotypes were detected.

In its sample, this clone was seen once. The specificity of this receptor is unknown. No much larger clone exists at a distance of one base, and base qualities are not known. Two independent genomic DNA replicates were amplified for each sample, with around 0.5 ug used for blood and 1.5 ug for tumor or normal breast. TCRB sequencing of genomic DNA was carried out with the ImmunoSeq Intro kit according to the manufacturer's instructions. The multiplex PCR ran for around 30 cycles using proprietary primers and spike-in control sequences for absolute quantification. Single-end 150-bp reads were used to sequence an 87-bp fragment spanning the CDR3 and the flanking V and J genes. Seven samples, with two replicates for each sample, were multiplexed per lane of an Illumina MiSeq using version 3.0 chemistry. Concerning the study's data processing: Raw data were processed by the vendor's proprietary pipeline, with both replicates merged into one result per sample. To define clonotypes, the study grouped productive rearrangements that shared the V-gene family, CDR3 amino acid sequence and J-gene segment. Clonality was calculated as 1 minus the normalized Shannon entropy (Pielou evenness) of TCRB abundances. T cell density was estimated as total templates divided by the number of input cells, with the number of input cells inferred from the DNA input amount. Recon with default parameters was used to estimate total repertoire diversity and clonality. A clonotype was considered tumor-enriched if its abundance in tumor exceeded 0.1% and was at least 32-fold higher than its abundance in normal breast. TCRdb took over this immuneACCESS table, retaining in-frame rearrangements with V and J assigned. Such tables are incomplete; in checked studies, under half of the missing clones stem from an unresolved V gene, and the remainder is unexplained. The V and J calls and clone size are taken from that table; D and trimming were inferred from the DNA. This sample comprises tens of thousands of clones, approximately 70% of them detected only once. The top ten hold approximately 5% of the sample.

Broad study findings and their caveats: Compared with adjacent normal breast tissue, tumors had roughly 2.5-fold higher T cell density and higher clonality. Chain pairing and functional markers such as CD4, CD8 and FOXP3 were missed by bulk genomic DNA sequencing of unsorted cells. Enriched TCRB sequences shared across patients were mostly commonly generated sequences, unlikely to play an important role in the tumor microenvironment. Because the cohort was small, analysis by tumor subtype was not possible. Repertoires from blood and normal breast were more alike than repertoires from blood and tumor, and in 14 of 16 patients, comparing each tissue with blood separated tumor from normal.

Including the terminal cysteine and phenylalanine, the CDR3 comprises 14 residues. Only the CDR3 DNA is retained, 42 bases long and in frame from the first base. The germline V gene gives CDR1 as SGHRS and CDR2 as YFSETQ. V drops 4 bases and J drops 5 bases, leaving 14 bases in between. The study profiled bulk TCR beta-chain repertoires in matched peripheral blood, tumor and adjacent normal breast tissue taken from fewer than 20 patients with early-stage breast cancer. Before surgery, roughly 5-11 mL of whole blood was collected into EDTA tubes and then processed within 2 hours. Ficoll-Paque centrifugation in SepMate-50 tubes was used to isolate peripheral blood mononuclear cells. For storage in liquid nitrogen, PBMCs were cryopreserved as aliquots of about 1.9 to 4 million cells in approximately 90% FBS with about 10% DMSO. Genomic DNA was extracted with the Qiagen AllPrep DNA/RNA Mini kit.

The TCR comes from a person aged 40 to 50 with breast cancer. The rearranged segments are TRBV5-1 and TRBJ2-3; TRBD1 is a possible D gene, resting on 6 matching bases. Source material: blood. The CDR3 protein: CASSPGMTGDTQYF. The DNA sequence is as follows: TGCGCCAGCAGCCCCGGAATGACAGGAGATACGCAGTATTTT.